A selection of T cell receptor beta chains follows, all from one sample in a study of CD8+ T cells in alopecia areata. The protocol was immunoSEQ multiplex PCR, while the TCRdb copy is restricted to in-frame clones and leaves out a portion. The sample has about 250,000 clones; about 60% are singletons. The sequencing here drew on CD4+ T cells sorted from blood, taken at roughly week 52, from a patient treated with tofacitinib. These receptors all stem from a human donor with alopecia areata. Each CDR3 is given with its conserved first and last residue. D genes are given only for firm matches. A clone size is listed for some rows: how often the clone was seen (once, few, many), or a class if it is expanded.

TRBV5-1,NA,TRBJ1-1,NA,TGCGCCAGCAGCTTGGTCTTGAACACTGAAGCTTTCTTT,CASSLVLNTEAFF
TRBV29-1,once,TRBJ2-4,TRBD1,TGCAGCGTGCCCGGGACAGCGACAAACATTCAGTACTTC,CSVPGTATNIQYF
TRBV30,NA,TRBJ2-3,NA,TGTGCCTGGAGTGCTACTTTTGGGGGCGTCACAGATACGCAGTATTTT,CAWSATFGGVTDTQYF
TRBV29-1,few,TRBJ2-1,NA,TGCAGCGTGGAAGGTACCGACTACTCCTACAATGAGCAGTTCTTC,CSVEGTDYSYNEQFF
TRBV30,NA,TRBJ2-7,NA,TGTGCCTGGAGTGCCGACGGAGCCTACGAGCAGTACTTC,CAWSADGAYEQYF
TRBV5-4,few,TRBJ2-1,NA,TGTGCCAGCAGCTTGAGTCCAGGGCCGGCCAATGAGCAGTTCTTC,CASSLSPGPANEQFF
TRBV29-1,NA,TRBJ2-3,NA,TGCAGCGCCCAGAGGGGTGAGAGCACAGATACGCAGTATTTT,CSAQRGESTDTQYF
TRBV10-3,many,TRBJ2-3,NA,TGTGCCACGACCTCATCCGGGGGCACAGATACGCAGTATTTT,CATTSSGGTDTQYF
TRBV30,few,TRBJ1-6,NA,TGTGCCTGGACAAGACAGATCTATAATTCACCCCTCCACTTT,CAWTRQIYNSPLHF
TRBV27,few,TRBJ2-7,NA,TGTGCCAGCAGCCCCCCGGGACTCCCGAGGGAGCAGTACTTC,CASSPPGLPREQYF
TRBV4-3,NA,TRBJ1-2,TRBD1,TGCGCCAGCAGCCAAGATAGACAGGGCGCTAAAGTCTATGGCTACACCTTC,CASSQDRQGAKVYGYTF
TRBV11-2,once,TRBJ2-1,TRBD1,TGTGCCAGCAGCTTGGACAGGAACAATGAGCAGTTCTTC,CASSLDRNNEQFF
TRBV30,few,TRBJ1-1,TRBD1,TGTGCCGGATTAACAGGGGCCACTGAAGCTTTCTTT,CAGLTGATEAFF
TRBV29-1,NA,TRBJ2-1,TRBD1,TGCAGCGTCAGGGGGCAAAACTCCTACAATGAGCAGTTCTTC,CSVRGQNSYNEQFF
TRBV29-1,NA,TRBJ2-3,NA,TGCAGCGTTGAGGGCCTACAATTGCCGACGCAGTATTTT,CSVEGLQLPTQYF
TRBV7-9,NA,TRBJ2-3,NA,TGTGCCAGCAGCCCCGACAGAACTAGCACAGATACGCAGTATTTT,CASSPDRTSTDTQYF
TRBV9,NA,TRBJ2-1,NA,TGTGCCAGCAGCGACCGGGATACCTACAATGAGCAGTTCTTC,CASSDRDTYNEQFF
TRBV29-1,NA,TRBJ2-7,NA,TGCAGCGTTGAATCAGGAGGCGGGGACGAGCAGTACTTC,CSVESGGGDEQYF
TRBV30,NA,TRBJ1-6,NA,TGTGCCTGGAGTGTCCTCCGCTCACCCCTCCACTTT,CAWSVLRSPLHF
TRBV10-3,many,TRBJ1-2,NA,TGTGCCACCGAAGCCGGGACCGCGGGTCGCTACACCTTC,CATEAGTAGRYTF
TRBV23-1,NA,TRBJ2-5,TRBD1,TGCGCCAGCAGCAGGGGGTACAGAAGTAGTCAAGAGACCCAGTACTTC,CASSRGYRSSQETQYF
TRBV29-1,NA,TRBJ1-2,NA,TGCAGCGTTTTCGTGACAACCAACTATGGCTACACCTTC,CSVFVTTNYGYTF
TRBV2,NA,TRBJ2-5,NA,TGTGCCAGCAGTTACAGCCAAGAGACCCAGTACTTC,CASSYSQETQYF
TRBV7-2,once,TRBJ2-3,NA,TGTGCCAGCAGCTCACGTTCGGGAGATACGCAGTATTTT,CASSSRSGDTQYF
TRBV12-5,few,TRBJ2-1,NA,TGTGCTAGTGGTTCCAGCTACTCCTACAATGAGCAGTTCTTC,CASGSSYSYNEQFF
TRBV30,few,TRBJ2-1,TRBD2,TGTGCCTGTACGACTAGCAGGGACAATGAGCAGTTCTTC,CACTTSRDNEQFF
TRBV7-2,few,TRBJ2-7,NA,TGTGCCAGCAGCTCCCGGTCGTGGGGAGAAACCTACGAGCAGTACTTC,CASSSRSWGETYEQYF
TRBV30,NA,TRBJ2-5,NA,TGTGCCTGGAGTGTTCAGGTTAGGGAGACCCAGTACTTC,CAWSVQVRETQYF
TRBV6-5,NA,TRBJ2-3,NA,TGTGCCAGCAGTTACTCCGGGTCGCGGGGGCAGTATTTT,CASSYSGSRGQYF
TRBV27,NA,TRBJ1-2,TRBD1,TGTGCCAGCAGTTCCTCCGGGACAGGGGTCTCGGGCTATGGCTACACCTTC,CASSSSGTGVSGYGYTF
TRBV4-3,NA,TRBJ2-3,TRBD1,TGCGCCAGCAGCCACGAAGGGACAGCCCAACACACAGATACGCAGTATTTT,CASSHEGTAQHTDTQYF
TRBV25-1,NA,TRBJ1-2,NA,TGTGCCAGCAGTGAATCAACAGACGGCTACACCTTC,CASSESTDGYTF
TRBV29-1,NA,TRBJ2-1,NA,TGCAGCCAAGGGAGGAATTGGAATGAGCAGTTCTTC,CSQGRNWNEQFF
TRBV27,NA,TRBJ2-7,NA,TGTGCCAGCAGTTTAGGGCCTCGTTACGAGCAGTACTTC,CASSLGPRYEQYF
TRBV7-2,NA,TRBJ1-3,NA,TGTGCCAGCAGCTTTACAGGTGACTCTGGAAACACCATATATTTT,CASSFTGDSGNTIYF